This T cell receptor beta chain was recovered during a study of T cell repertoires in cytomegalovirus infection. CDR1 and CDR2 from the germline V gene are KGHDR and SFDVKD. This CDR3 has 14 amino acids. V was pared by 4 bases and J by 4 bases, with 12 bases between. Each CDR3 protein gets one entry after TCRdb re-called the reads with MiXCR. The sample lists 110,000 or so distinct CDR3 sequences, 30% occurring once. On this clonotype itself: Its specificity is unknown.

The TCR originated in a human donor in good health (CMV status not recorded). Some clones in this sample may be carry-over from other donors' samples. The sample here was CD8+ T cells from cultured PBMCs, taken from culture after CMV antigen stimulation. The rearrangement uses TRBV24-1 and TRBJ1-1, with a possible D match to TRBD1 (5 bases). The CDR3 bases are TGTGCCACCAGTGACGGGGGGGTGACCACTGAAGCTTTCTTT. Amino acids: CATSDGGVTTEAFF.